The source of this TCR beta chain is a study of T-cell reconstitution after alpha-beta-depleted transplantation in children. Unique molecular identifiers were used to barcode this TCRbeta library. TCRdb re-analysed the PCR reads in MiXCR, keeping a single row per CDR3 protein. This sample has about 980,000 distinct CDR3 sequences, with about 29% found just once. This CDR3 is built from 15 residues. CDR1 SGDLS and CDR2 YYNGEE come from the germline V gene. The V and J ends lost 3 bases and 2 bases respectively, with 12 bases between them. This clonotype was seen ten or more times. As yet, its antigen is unknown. Study-wide results and limits: Several hundred rapidly expanded clones from non-depleted graft cells reportedly supplied alpha-beta T cells about two months post-transplant. Hyperexpanded clones declined; after one year, newly produced T cells mostly supplied diversity. After transplant, high TCRbeta diversity at day 60 in some patients arose from surviving recipient T cells and thymic progenitors.

This TCR derives from a boy in the first two years of life who had a stem cell transplant for SCID, so the T cells may come from the graft donor. Sequenced material: PBMCs, mostly from graft donor cells, taken 360 days after TCRalphabeta/CD19-depleted stem cell transplant. The rearrangement joins TRBV9 to TRBJ2-1, with D uncertain. In DNA, the CDR3 is TGTGCCAGCAGCGCGGATACGCGACCCTACAATGAGCAGTTCTTC. Translated: CASSADTRPYNEQFF.